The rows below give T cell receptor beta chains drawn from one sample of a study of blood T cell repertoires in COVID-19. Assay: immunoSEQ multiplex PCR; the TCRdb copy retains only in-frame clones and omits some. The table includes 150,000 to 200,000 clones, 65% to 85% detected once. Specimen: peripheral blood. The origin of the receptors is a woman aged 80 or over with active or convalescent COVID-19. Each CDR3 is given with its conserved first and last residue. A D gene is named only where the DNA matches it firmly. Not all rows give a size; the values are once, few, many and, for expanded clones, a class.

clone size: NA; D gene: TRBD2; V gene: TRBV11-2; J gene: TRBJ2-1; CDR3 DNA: TGTGCCAGCAGCTTAGATCTAGGCGGGAGCTACAATGAGCAGTTCTTC; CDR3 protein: CASSLDLGGSYNEQFF
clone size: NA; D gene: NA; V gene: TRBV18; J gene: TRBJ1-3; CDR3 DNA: TGTGCCAGCTCACCCATCGGGACAAACTCTGGAAACACCATATATTTT; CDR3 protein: CASSPIGTNSGNTIYF
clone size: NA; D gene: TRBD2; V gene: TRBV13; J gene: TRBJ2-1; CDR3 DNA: TGTGCCAGCAGCTCGGGACTAGTCTCCTACAATGAGCAGTTCTTC; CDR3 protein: CASSSGLVSYNEQFF
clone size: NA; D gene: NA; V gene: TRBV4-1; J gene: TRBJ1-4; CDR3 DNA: TGCGCCAGCAGCCTGGACAGAGCAACTAATGAAAAACTGTTTTTT; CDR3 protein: CASSLDRATNEKLFF
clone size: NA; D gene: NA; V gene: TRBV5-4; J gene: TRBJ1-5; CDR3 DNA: TGTGCCAGCAGCTTACGGGGCAGCGGGAGCAATCAGCCCCAGCATTTT; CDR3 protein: CASSLRGSGSNQPQHF
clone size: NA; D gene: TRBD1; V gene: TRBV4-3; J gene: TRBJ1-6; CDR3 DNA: TGCGCCAGCAGCCAAGAGGGGGATGGTGGAGGGGGCAATAATTCACCCCTCCACTTT; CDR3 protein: CASSQEGDGGGGNNSPLHF
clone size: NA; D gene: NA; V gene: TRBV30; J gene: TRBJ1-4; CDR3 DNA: TGTGCCTGGGGCCCAATAAGGGGTGAAAAACTGTTTTTT; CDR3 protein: CAWGPIRGEKLFF
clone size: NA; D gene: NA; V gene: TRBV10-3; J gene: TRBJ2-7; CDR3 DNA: TGTGCCATCACCGAAGGGCCGGACAGCCCGCTCGAGCAGTACTTC; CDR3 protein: CAITEGPDSPLEQYF
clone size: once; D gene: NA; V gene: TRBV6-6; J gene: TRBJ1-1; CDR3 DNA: TGTGCCAGCAGTTTGGGGGCGGGCATGAACACTGAAGCTTTCTTT; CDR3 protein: CASSLGAGMNTEAFF
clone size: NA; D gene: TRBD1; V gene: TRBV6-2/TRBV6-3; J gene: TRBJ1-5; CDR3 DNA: TGTGCCAGCAGTCCCAGCAGGGGGACAGGCGGAGTAGCGGAAGGTCAGCCCCAGCATTTT; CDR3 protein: CASSPSRGTGGVAEGQPQHF
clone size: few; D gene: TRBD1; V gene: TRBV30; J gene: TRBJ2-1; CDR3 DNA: TGTGCCTGGCCCCAGGGGGTCAGCTCCTACAATGAGCAGTTCTTC; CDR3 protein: CAWPQGVSSYNEQFF
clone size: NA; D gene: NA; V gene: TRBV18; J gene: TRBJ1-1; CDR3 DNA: TGTGCCAGCTCACCGGGTCAGGACACTGAAGCTTTCTTT; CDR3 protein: CASSPGQDTEAFF
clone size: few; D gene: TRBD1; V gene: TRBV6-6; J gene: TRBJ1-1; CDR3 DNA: TGTGCCAGCCGGGGACAGGGGAGGTCGCGGGACACTGAAGCTTTCTTT; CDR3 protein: CASRGQGRSRDTEAFF
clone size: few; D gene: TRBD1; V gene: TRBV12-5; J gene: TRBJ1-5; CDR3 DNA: TGTGCTAGTGGTTTGTATCAAGGGGGCGGCAATCAGCCCCAGCATTTT; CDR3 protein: CASGLYQGGGNQPQHF
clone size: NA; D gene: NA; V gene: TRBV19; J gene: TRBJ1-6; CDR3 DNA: TGTGCCAGTAGTATATTAGCAGAACCGAATTCACCCCTCCACTTT; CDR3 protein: CASSILAEPNSPLHF
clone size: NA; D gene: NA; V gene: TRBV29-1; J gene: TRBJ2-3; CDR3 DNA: TGCAGCGTTGAAGATTACCTCGGAGATACGCAGTATTTT; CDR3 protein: CSVEDYLGDTQYF
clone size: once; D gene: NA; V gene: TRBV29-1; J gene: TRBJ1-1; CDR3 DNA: TGCAGCGTTGAAGATCGTACAGGTCGGGTGAACACTGAAGCTTTCTTT; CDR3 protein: CSVEDRTGRVNTEAFF
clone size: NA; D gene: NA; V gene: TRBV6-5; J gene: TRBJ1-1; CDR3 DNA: TGTGCCAGCAGTTCCGGAGGACGGATGAACACTGAAGCTTTCTTT; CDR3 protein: CASSSGGRMNTEAFF
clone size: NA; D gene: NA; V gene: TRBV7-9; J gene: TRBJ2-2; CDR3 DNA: TGTGCCAGCAGCACCTCCGGCACCGGGGAGCTGTTTTTT; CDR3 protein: CASSTSGTGELFF
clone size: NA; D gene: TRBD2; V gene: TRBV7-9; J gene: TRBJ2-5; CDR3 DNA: TGTGCCAGCAGCTTAGGAGCGGGGGGAATGGAGGAGACCCAGTACTTC; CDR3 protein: CASSLGAGGMEETQYF
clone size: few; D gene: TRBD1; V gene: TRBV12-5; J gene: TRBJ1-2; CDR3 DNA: TGTGCTAGTGGTTTGGCCGGGACAGGGGGCTCTGGCTACACCTTC; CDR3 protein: CASGLAGTGGSGYTF
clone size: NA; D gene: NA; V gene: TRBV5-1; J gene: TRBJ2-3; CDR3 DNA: TGCGCCAGCAGCTGGGAGGGGGACAGCACAGATACGCAGTATTTT; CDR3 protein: CASSWEGDSTDTQYF
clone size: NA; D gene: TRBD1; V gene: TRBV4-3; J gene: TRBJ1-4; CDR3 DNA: TGCGCCAGCAGCCAAGATCGCCCTAGGGGGCCCCTTGCAACTAATGAAAAACTGTTTTTT; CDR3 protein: CASSQDRPRGPLATNEKLFF
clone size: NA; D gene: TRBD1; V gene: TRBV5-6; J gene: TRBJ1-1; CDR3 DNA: TGTGCCAGCAGCTTAAGACAGGGGCGGGACACTGAAGCTTTCTTT; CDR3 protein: CASSLRQGRDTEAFF
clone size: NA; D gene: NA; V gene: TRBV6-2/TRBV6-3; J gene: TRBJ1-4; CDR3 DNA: TGTGCCAGCAGCTCAATTGACGCCGGGAATAATGAAAAACTGTTTTTT; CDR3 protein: CASSSIDAGNNEKLFF
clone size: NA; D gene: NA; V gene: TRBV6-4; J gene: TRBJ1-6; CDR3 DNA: TGTGCCAGCAGTGACTCGATGGGGCCTTATTCACCCCTCCACTTT; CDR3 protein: CASSDSMGPYSPLHF
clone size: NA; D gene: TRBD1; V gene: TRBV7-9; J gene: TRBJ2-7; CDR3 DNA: TGTGCCAGCAGCCTGGACAGGGGGAAACGCGAGCAGTACTTC; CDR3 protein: CASSLDRGKREQYF
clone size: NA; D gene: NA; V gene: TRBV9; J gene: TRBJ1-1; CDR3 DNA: TGTGCCAGCAGCGTAGGGGACACCTATTACACTGAAGCTTTCTTT; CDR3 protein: CASSVGDTYYTEAFF
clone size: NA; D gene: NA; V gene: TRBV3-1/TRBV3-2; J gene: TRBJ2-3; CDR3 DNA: TGTGCCAGCAGCCAAGAGTGGTGGGGGGTGGCAGATACGCAGTATTTT; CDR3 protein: CASSQEWWGVADTQYF
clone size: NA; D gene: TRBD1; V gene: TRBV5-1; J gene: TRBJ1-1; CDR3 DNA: TGCGCCAGCAGCTTGGATGGAGGGACAGACACTGAAGCTTTCTTT; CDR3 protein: CASSLDGGTDTEAFF
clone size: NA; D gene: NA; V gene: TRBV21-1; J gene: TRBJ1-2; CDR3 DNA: TGTGCCAGCAGCAAAGCACAGGGTCTCCACTATGGCTACACCTTC; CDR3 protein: CASSKAQGLHYGYTF
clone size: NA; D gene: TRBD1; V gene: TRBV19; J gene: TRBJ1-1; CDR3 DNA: TGTGCCTGCCGGGACAGGGGTTCTTCCACCACTGAAGCTTTCTTT; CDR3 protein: CACRDRGSSTTEAFF
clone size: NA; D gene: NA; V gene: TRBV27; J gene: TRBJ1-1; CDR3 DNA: TGTGCCAGCAGTTTATCGCGGCAGGGAAATACTGAAGCTTTCTTT; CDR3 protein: CASSLSRQGNTEAFF
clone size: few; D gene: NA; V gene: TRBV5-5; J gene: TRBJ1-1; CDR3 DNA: TGTGCCAGCAGCTTAGGAGAACGGACTGAAGCTTTCTTT; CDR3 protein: CASSLGERTEAFF
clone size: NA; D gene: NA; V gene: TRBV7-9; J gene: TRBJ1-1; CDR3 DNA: TGTGCCAGCAGCTTAGGAGAGGGGGTGATGGCTTTCTTT; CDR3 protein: CASSLGEGVMAFF
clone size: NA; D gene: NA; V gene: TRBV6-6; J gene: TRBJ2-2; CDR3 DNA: TGTGCCAGCAGCCCACCCCGGGGGAACACCGGGGAGCTGTTTTTT; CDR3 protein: CASSPPRGNTGELFF
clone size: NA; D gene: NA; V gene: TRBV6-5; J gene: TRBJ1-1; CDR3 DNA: TGTGCCAGCAGTTCAGATCTGAACACTGAAGCTTTCTTT; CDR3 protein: CASSSDLNTEAFF
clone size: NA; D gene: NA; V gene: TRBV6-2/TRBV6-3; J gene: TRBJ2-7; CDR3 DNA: TGTGCCAGCAGTTCCCCGACAAGGTTCGGCCACGAGCAGTACTTC; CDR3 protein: CASSSPTRFGHEQYF
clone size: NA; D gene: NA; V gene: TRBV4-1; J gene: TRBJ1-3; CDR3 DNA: TGCGCCAGCAGCCAAGAAATGGCAGGTACCTCTGGAAACACCATATATTTT; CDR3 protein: CASSQEMAGTSGNTIYF
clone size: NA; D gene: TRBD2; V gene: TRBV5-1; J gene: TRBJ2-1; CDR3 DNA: TGCGCCAGCAGCTTCCAGGGACTAGCGGGGACAACTTCCTACAATGAGCAGTTCTTC; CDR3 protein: CASSFQGLAGTTSYNEQFF
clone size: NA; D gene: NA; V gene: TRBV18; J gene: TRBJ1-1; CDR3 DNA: TGTGCCAGCTCACCCCGAGACACCGCTCCACGGGGCACTGAAGCTTTCTTT; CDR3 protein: CASSPRDTAPRGTEAFF
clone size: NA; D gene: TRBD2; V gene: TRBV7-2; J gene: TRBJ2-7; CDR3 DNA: TGTGCCAGCAGCTTGGGACTAGCGGGGATCCAGCAGTACTTC; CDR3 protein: CASSLGLAGIQQYF
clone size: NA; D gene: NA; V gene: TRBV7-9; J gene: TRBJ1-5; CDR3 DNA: TGTGCCAGCAGCCAAGAGGGAGTTCAGCCCCAGCATTTT; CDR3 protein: CASSQEGVQPQHF
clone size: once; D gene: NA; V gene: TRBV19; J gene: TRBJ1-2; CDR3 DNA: TGTGCCAGTAGTATTTCCGAGACACCTAACTATGGCTACACCTTC; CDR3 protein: CASSISETPNYGYTF
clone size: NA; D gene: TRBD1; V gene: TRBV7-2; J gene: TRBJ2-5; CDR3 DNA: TGTGCCAGCAGCTTAGCAGACAGGGGTCGCGGAGAGACCCAGTACTTC; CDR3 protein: CASSLADRGRGETQYF
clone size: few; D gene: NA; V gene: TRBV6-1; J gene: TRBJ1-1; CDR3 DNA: TGTGCCAGCAGTGAACTTCAGGGCGGTGGCACTGAAGCTTTCTTT; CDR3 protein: CASSELQGGGTEAFF
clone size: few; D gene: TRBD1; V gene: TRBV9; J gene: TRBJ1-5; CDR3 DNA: TGTGCCAGCAGCGAGGGGGACAGGGGCAATCAGCCCCAGCATTTT; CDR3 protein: CASSEGDRGNQPQHF
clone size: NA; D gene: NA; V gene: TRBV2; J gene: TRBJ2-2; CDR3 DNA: TGTGCCAGCAAGTTACCAGGGCCCACCGGGGAGCTGTTTTTT; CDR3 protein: CASKLPGPTGELFF
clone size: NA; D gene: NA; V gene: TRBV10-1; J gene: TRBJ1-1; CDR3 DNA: TGCGCCAGCAGTGACACTCCCTCCTCTGAAGCTTTCTTT; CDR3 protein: CASSDTPSSEAFF
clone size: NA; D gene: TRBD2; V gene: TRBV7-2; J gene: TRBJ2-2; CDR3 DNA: TGTGCCAGCAGCCGTAGCGGGGGGGCCACCACCGGGGAGCTGTTTTTT; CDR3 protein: CASSRSGGATTGELFF
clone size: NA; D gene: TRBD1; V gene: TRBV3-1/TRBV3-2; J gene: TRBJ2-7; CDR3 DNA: TGTGCCAGCAGGGCGGACAGGGGCTACGGGGAGCAGTACTTC; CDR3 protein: CASRADRGYGEQYF
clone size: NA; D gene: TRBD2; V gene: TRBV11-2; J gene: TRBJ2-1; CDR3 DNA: TGTGCCAGCAGCTTAGTCTCTGCGGGGGGGACATCCCCCAGACAGTTCTTC; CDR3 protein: CASSLVSAGGTSPRQFF
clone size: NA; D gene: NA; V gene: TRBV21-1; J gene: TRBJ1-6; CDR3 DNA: TGTGCCAGCAGCAAAGTGGGATTTGGCGGAGGTCCTAATTCACCCCTCCACTTT; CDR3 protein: CASSKVGFGGGPNSPLHF
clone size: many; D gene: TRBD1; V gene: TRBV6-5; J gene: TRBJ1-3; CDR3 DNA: TGTGCCAGCAGTTACCTCCCACAGGGGCCATCGAGGGCCATATATTTT; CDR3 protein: CASSYLPQGPSRAIYF